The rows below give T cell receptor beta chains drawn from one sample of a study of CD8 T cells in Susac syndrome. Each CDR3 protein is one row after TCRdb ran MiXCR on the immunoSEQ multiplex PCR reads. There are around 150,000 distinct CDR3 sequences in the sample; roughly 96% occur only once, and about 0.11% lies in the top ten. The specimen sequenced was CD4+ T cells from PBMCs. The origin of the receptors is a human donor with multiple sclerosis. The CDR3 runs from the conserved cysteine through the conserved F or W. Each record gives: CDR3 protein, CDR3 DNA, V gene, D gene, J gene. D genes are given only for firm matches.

CDR3: CASTRDTEAFF
DNA: TGTGCCAGCACGCGGGACACTGAAGCTTTCTTT
V: TRBV11-3
D: -
J: TRBJ1-1

CDR3: CASSLATGGTSYEQYF
DNA: TGCGCCAGCAGCTTGGCCACAGGGGGGACCTCCTACGAGCAGTACTTC
V: TRBV5-1
D: TRBD1
J: TRBJ2-7

CDR3: CSARAGGPQRGQYF
DNA: TGCAGTGCTAGAGCGGGGGGCCCTCAACGAGGGCAGTACTTC
V: TRBV20-1
D: -
J: TRBJ2-7

CDR3: CASSQVSGQGGTEAFF
DNA: TGTGCCAGCAGCCAAGTCTCTGGACAGGGAGGCACTGAAGCTTTCTTT
V: TRBV3-1
D: TRBD1
J: TRBJ1-1

CDR3: CAWDSYTEAFF
DNA: TGTGCCTGGGACAGCTACACTGAAGCTTTCTTT
V: TRBV30
D: -
J: TRBJ1-1

CDR3: CASSLGGDQETQYF
DNA: TGCGCCAGCAGCTTGGGAGGGGACCAAGAGACCCAGTACTTC
V: TRBV5-1
D: -
J: TRBJ2-5

CDR3: CASSLAGGFDGELFF
DNA: TGCGCCAGCAGCTTGGCCGGGGGGTTTGACGGGGAGCTGTTTTTT
V: TRBV5-1
D: TRBD2
J: TRBJ2-2

CDR3: CATRRTGEGGELFF
DNA: TGTGCCACCAGGCGAACAGGGGAAGGCGGGGAGCTGTTTTTT
V: TRBV24-1
D: TRBD1
J: TRBJ2-2

CDR3: CASSLYPADTDTQYF
DNA: TGTGCCAGCAGCTTGTATCCAGCTGATACAGATACGCAGTATTTT
V: TRBV5-4
D: -
J: TRBJ2-3

CDR3: CATSRGSQGYDIQYF
DNA: TGTGCCACCAGCAGAGGCTCCCAGGGCTATGACATTCAGTACTTC
V: TRBV15
D: -
J: TRBJ2-4

CDR3: CASSMGGQRRQPQHF
DNA: TGTGCCAGTAGTATGGGCGGACAGAGGCGTCAGCCCCAGCATTTT
V: TRBV19
D: -
J: TRBJ1-5

CDR3: CASSVGRTGVNTIYF
DNA: TGTGCCAGCAGCGTAGGTCGGACAGGGGTAAACACCATATATTTT
V: TRBV9
D: TRBD1
J: TRBJ1-3